This T cell receptor (beta chain) was profiled in a study of T cells in localized non-small cell lung cancer. Points from the study as a whole: Sequencing, confined to only one tumor region, leaves heterogeneity possible. Exceeding tumor, uninvolved adjacent lung had the highest T cell clonality.

Germline loops: CDR1 SGHTS, CDR2 YDEGEE. Trimming took 5 bases from V and 0 from J, leaving 9 bases between them. The CDR3 totals 14 residues. Turning to this clone: No antigen is known for it.

Measured with immunoSEQ multiplex PCR; TCRdb has only the in-frame clones, and not every one. The top ten hold more than 4% of the sample, which has around 53,000 clones, less than 85% seen once. V and J are TRBV5-8 and TRBJ2-1, with D unclear. The receptor was isolated from a woman aged 35-75 years with stage II lung adenocarcinoma. The sample here was PBMCs, taken before any cancer treatment. The CDR3 nucleotides read TGTGCCAGCAGGTGGGAAGGCTCCTACAATGAGCAGTTCTTC. Its translation: CASRWEGSYNEQFF.